This TCR beta chain was obtained from a study of PD-1 blockade in classical Hodgkin lymphoma. The protocol was immunoSEQ multiplex PCR, while the TCRdb copy is restricted to in-frame clones and leaves out a portion. The table shows 27,000 or so clones, with around 70% occurring only once. Time point meaning: cycle 4 day 1 (C4D1), after six to seven weeks of nivolumab. Every patient relapsed after autologous stem cell transplantation, and brentuximab vedotin exposure varied. Germline CDR1 reads MNHNY; CDR2 reads SVGAGI (reference sequence). The V end was cut by 1 base, the J end by 5 bases, with 8 bases between. The CDR3 has 13 residues.

The V gene is TRBV6-6, the J gene TRBJ1-2; D unclear. The sequencing here drew on peripheral blood mononuclear cells (PBMCs), taken before the fourth cycle of nivolumab. The sequence was obtained from a human donor with classical Hodgkin lymphoma. CDR3 nucleotide sequence: TGTGCCAGCAGTTACTTGCCAGAATATGGCTACACCTTC. This sequence encodes CASSYLPEYGYTF.